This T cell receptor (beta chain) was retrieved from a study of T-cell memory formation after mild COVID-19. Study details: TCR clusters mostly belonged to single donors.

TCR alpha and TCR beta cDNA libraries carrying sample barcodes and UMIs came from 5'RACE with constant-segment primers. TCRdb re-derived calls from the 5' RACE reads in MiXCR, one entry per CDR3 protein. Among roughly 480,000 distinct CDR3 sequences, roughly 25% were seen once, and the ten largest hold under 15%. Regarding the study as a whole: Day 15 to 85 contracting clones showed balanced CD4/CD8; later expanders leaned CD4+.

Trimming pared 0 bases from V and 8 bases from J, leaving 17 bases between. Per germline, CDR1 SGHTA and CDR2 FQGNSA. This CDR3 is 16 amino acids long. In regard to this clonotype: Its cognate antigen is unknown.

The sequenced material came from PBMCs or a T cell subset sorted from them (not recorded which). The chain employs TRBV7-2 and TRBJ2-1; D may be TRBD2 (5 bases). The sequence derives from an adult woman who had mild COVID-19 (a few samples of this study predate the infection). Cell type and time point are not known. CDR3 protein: CASSLAIGGLFDEQFF. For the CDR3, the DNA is TGTGCCAGCAGCTTAGCTATTGGCGGACTTTTCGATGAGCAGTTCTTC.